The 19 T cell receptor beta chains below were found in one sample sequenced in a study of blood T cell repertoires in COVID-19. Libraries were prepared by immunoSEQ multiplex PCR; TCRdb keeps only in-frame clonotypes and omits some of them. The sample has approximately 330,000 clones, about 91% seen once. The specimen sequenced was peripheral blood. The receptor set was obtained from a man aged 30 to 45 with COVID-19, enrolled during active disease.

The chain employs TRBV7-2 and TRBJ1-2; perhaps TRBD1 as D (6 bases). Trimming cost V 4 bases and J 5 bases, with 17 bases left between them. The CDR3 runs 15 residues. Germline V lookup: CDR1 SGHTA, CDR2 FQGNSA. The CDR3 DNA follows: TGTGCCAGCAGCTCGACTGGACAGCTCTTTTATGGCTACACCTTC. Its protein is CASSSTGQLFYGYTF.

This clone appeared many times. This sequence joins TRBV18 and TRBJ2-7; TRBD1 might be the D (6 bases). Germline CDR1 reads KGHSH; CDR2 reads LQKENI. Trimming took 3 bases from V and 5 from J, leaving 20 bases between them. The CDR3 contains 16 residues. DNA for the CDR3: TGTGCCAGCTCACCCTTGGGGCAGGGGATTCACCACGAGCAGTACTTC. Its translation: CASSPLGQGIHHEQYF.

The rearrangement links TRBV6-5 to TRBJ2-3, with TRBD1 matching over 10 bases. This CDR3 comprises 15 residues. The germline V gene encodes CDR1 MNHEY and CDR2 SVGAGI. Losses at the gene ends were 4 bases for V and 2 bases for J; bases not matched to a gene: 3. The CDR3 is CASSWGQGPTDTQYF. CDR3 DNA: TGTGCCAGCAGTTGGGGACAGGGGCCCACAGATACGCAGTATTTT.

This chain connects TRBV11-2 to TRBJ1-4; a possible D gene is TRBD1 (6 bases). Trimming removed 4 bases from V and 7 bases from J, with 19 bases in between. The length of the CDR3 is 16 residues. CDR1 is SGHAT, CDR2 FQNNGV, per germline. DNA of the CDR3: TGTGCCAGCAGCTCGGGGGGCGGGACTGAGGGTGAAAAACTGTTTTTT. This gives the protein CASSSGGGTEGEKLFF.

This chain uses TRBV4-3 with TRBJ1-2, with a possible D match to TRBD1 (5 bases). The germline V gene encodes CDR1 LGHNA and CDR2 YSLEER. Trimming stripped 0 bases from V and 7 bases from J, with 15 bases between. The CDR3 totals 15 residues. CDR3 region: CASSQDGAGRSGYTF. DNA for the CDR3: TGCGCCAGCAGCCAAGATGGGGCAGGGCGGAGTGGCTACACCTTC.

The genes are TRBV5-6 and TRBJ1-2; 10 nucleotides agree with TRBD1. Germline V lookup: CDR1 SGHDT, CDR2 YYEEEE. This CDR3 has 17 amino acids. Unmatched junction bases numbered 8, after V lost 1 base and J lost 2 bases. The CDR3 DNA reads TGTGCCAGCAGCTTGTTCCCCGGGACAGGGGTGAACTATGGCTACACCTTC. This translates into CASSLFPGTGVNYGYTF.

This clone has just one count. CDR3 residues: CASQLTGISGGNEQFF. The CDR3 DNA is TGTGCCAGCCAACTCACCGGTATAAGCGGGGGGAATGAGCAGTTCTTC. The chain employs TRBV18 and TRBJ2-1; 9 bases fit TRBD2. Unmatched junction bases numbered 15, after V lost 8 bases and J lost 7 bases. Germline V lookup: CDR1 KGHSH, CDR2 LQKENI. This CDR3 is 16 amino acids long.

The chain recombines TRBV6-6 with TRBJ2-2, with a weak D call TRBD2 (5 bases). The CDR3 loop spans 13 amino acids. The V gene lost 8 bases and the J gene lost 9 bases, with 16 bases spanning the gap. In germline, CDR1 is MNHNY, CDR2 SVGAGI (reference sequence). The CDR3 reads CASWRATTRELFF. The CDR3 DNA follows: TGTGCCAGCTGGCGGGCAACCACTAGGGAGCTGTTTTTT.

The genes are TRBV5-1 and TRBJ2-7; 7 positions match TRBD2. The trim removed 3 bases at V and 6 bases at J, leaving 6 bases unmatched. Per the germline V gene, CDR1 is SGHRS and CDR2 is YFSETQ. The CDR3 has 13 amino acids. The chain's CDR3 is CASSWGGQAEQYF. CDR3 DNA sequence: TGCGCCAGCAGCTGGGGGGGTCAGGCCGAGCAGTACTTC.

The chain couples TRBV27 to TRBJ1-2; 10 bases are a match to TRBD1. The CDR3 has 17 amino acids. Germline V lookup: CDR1 MNHEY, CDR2 SMNVEV (reference sequence). Losses at the gene ends were 7 bases for V and 2 bases for J; bases not matched to a gene: 13. CDR3 sequence: CASTLKGQGFYNYGYTF. The CDR3 nucleotides read TGTGCCAGCACCCTAAAGGGACAGGGGTTTTACAACTATGGCTACACCTTC.

Here the CDR3 DNA reads TGTGCCAGCAGCTTATCGGCCCGGGACAGGGTAGTGGAAAAACTGTTTTTT. This codes for CASSLSARDRVVEKLFF. This sequence joins TRBV7-9 and TRBJ1-4, with 9 bases matching TRBD1. CDR3 length: 17 residues. The junction had 12 bases not matched to a gene; V was cut back by 2 bases and J by 8 bases. Germline values: CDR1 SEHNR, CDR2 FQNEAQ (reference sequence).

V usage is TRBV19 and J usage is TRBJ2-1; D gene ambiguous. V shed 1 base and J shed 7 bases, with 11 bases lying between them. CDR3 length equals 14 residues. Germline V gene sequence: CDR1 LNHDA, CDR2 SQIVND (reference sequence). The CDR3 is CASSIGWQANEQFF. The CDR3, as DNA: TGTGCCAGTAGTATAGGGTGGCAGGCGAATGAGCAGTTCTTC.

The V call is TRBV28, the J call TRBJ2-6; D is possibly TRBD1 (6 bases). CDR1 and CDR2 (germline): MDHEN, SYDVKM. The CDR3 totals 15 residues. The V and J ends lost 4 bases and 4 bases respectively, with 11 bases between them. CDR3 nucleotides: TGTGCCAGCAGTTCCTACAGGGTAGGGGCCAACGTCCTGACTTTC. Translated, it gives CASSSYRVGANVLTF.

The chain joins TRBV5-1 to TRBJ1-2; no firm D call. The CDR3 extends over 14 amino acids. Germline loops: CDR1 SGHRS, CDR2 YFSETQ. V was cut by 4 bases and J by 4 bases, with 14 bases left in between. The DNA of the CDR3 is TGCGCCAGCAGCCCTGGAGAGGGCGGCTATGGCTACACCTTC. Its protein product is CASSPGEGGYGYTF.

The chain uses TRBV6-4 and TRBJ2-3; 14 nucleotides agree with TRBD2. The V segment lost 4 bases and the J segment 2 bases; nucleotides outside the gene matches: 14. CDR1 is MRHNA, CDR2 SNTAGT, per germline. The CDR3 has 20 amino acids. CDR3 sequence reads: CASSVLTTSGRARTTDTQYF. CDR3 bases: TGTGCCAGCAGTGTACTAACGACTAGCGGGAGGGCCAGGACCACAGATACGCAGTATTTT.

The J gene is TRBJ1-2, the V gene TRBV28; D remains unclear. This CDR3 has 14 residues. The V end was cut by 4 bases, the J end by 3 bases, with 12 bases between. Germline-derived CDR1 and CDR2 are MDHEN and SYDVKM. The CDR3 coding sequence is TGTGCCAGCAGTTCCCTCGGGGTGGACTATGGCTACACCTTC. This encodes CASSSLGVDYGYTF.

The chain links TRBV18 to TRBJ2-3; 11 bases line up with TRBD2. Germline-derived CDR1 and CDR2 are KGHSH and LQKENI. After removal of 6 bases from V and 4 bases from J, the junction contained 3 bases not matched to a gene. This CDR3 has 14 amino acids. The CDR3 loop reads CASSGTSGADTQYF. In nucleotides, the CDR3 is TGTGCCAGCTCCGGGACTAGCGGCGCAGATACGCAGTATTTT.

The chain combines TRBV28 with TRBJ2-7; D unresolved. Trimming shortened V by 6 bases and J by 0 bases, and 15 bases separated the two germline ends. This CDR3 has 15 amino acids. Germline V lookup: CDR1 MDHEN, CDR2 SYDVKM. The chain's CDR3 is CASSQEARYSYEQYF. The CDR3 DNA reads as TGTGCCAGCAGCCAAGAAGCCAGGTACTCCTACGAGCAGTACTTC.

The CDR3 DNA is TGTGCCAGTAGTGCACAGGTCCGGGAAAAACTGTTTTTT. Translating it yields CASSAQVREKLFF. The rearrangement links TRBV19 to TRBJ1-4; maybe TRBD1 (5 bases). The germline gives CDR1 LNHDA, CDR2 SQIVND (reference sequence). Trimming pared 5 bases from V and 8 bases from J, leaving 12 bases between. The CDR3 consists of 13 residues.